This is a list of T cell receptor beta chains from one sample in a study of cytomegalovirus exposure and HLA in healthy donors. Method: immunoSEQ multiplex PCR; TCRdb's copy keeps in-frame clones and lacks some. The sample holds approximately 82,000 clones, about 9.5% seen once. Material: PBMCs. The receptors stem from a man in his 60s in good health and CMV-seropositive. CDR3s include the opening cysteine and the closing phenylalanine or tryptophan. Each record gives: clone size, D gene, J gene, V gene, CDR3 DNA, CDR3 protein. A D gene is named only where the DNA matches it firmly. A row's size may be missing; if present it is once, few, many or a size class.

size: .; D: .; J: TRBJ2-3; V: TRBV4-1; DNA: TGCGCCAGCAGCAGGGGGGGGGCCACAGATACGCAGTATTTT; CDR3: CASSRGGATDTQYF
size: .; D: .; J: TRBJ1-2; V: TRBV27; DNA: TGTGCCAGCAGTTTATTGCCAGGGGACCTCTATGGCTACACCTTC; CDR3: CASSLLPGDLYGYTF
size: few; D: .; J: TRBJ1-5; V: TRBV10-2; DNA: TGCGCCAGCAGTGGTGAGGTTCGGGGCAATCAGCCCCAGCATTTT; CDR3: CASSGEVRGNQPQHF
size: few; D: .; J: TRBJ1-6; V: TRBV5-4; DNA: TGTGCCAGCAGCCCGGGGCAGGGGCGAGGAGATTCACCCCTCCACTTT; CDR3: CASSPGQGRGDSPLHF
size: few; D: TRBD1; J: TRBJ1-1; V: TRBV5-1; DNA: TGCGCCAGCGCCGAGGGGGCCACTGAAGCTTTCTTT; CDR3: CASAEGATEAFF
size: .; D: TRBD1; J: TRBJ1-2; V: TRBV5-6; DNA: TGTGCCAGCAGCTTTGATAGGGGGCTCCATGGCTACACCTTC; CDR3: CASSFDRGLHGYTF
size: .; D: .; J: TRBJ1-3; V: TRBV7-3; DNA: TGTGCCAGCAGCTCGGGGGGAACTGGAAACACCATATATTTT; CDR3: CASSSGGTGNTIYF
size: few; D: .; J: TRBJ1-3; V: TRBV5-8; DNA: TGTGCCAGCAGCTCGGGGGTAGGGACTGGAAACACCATATATTTT; CDR3: CASSSGVGTGNTIYF
size: few; D: TRBD2; J: TRBJ2-7; V: TRBV6-5; DNA: TGTGCCAGCAGTTCTAGCGGGAGGACGGACGAGCAGTACTTC; CDR3: CASSSSGRTDEQYF
size: .; D: .; J: TRBJ2-7; V: TRBV28; DNA: TGTGCCAGCAGCTCCCCCGGCTACGAGCAGTACTTC; CDR3: CASSSPGYEQYF
size: few; D: TRBD1; J: TRBJ2-7; V: TRBV10-1; DNA: TGCGCCAGCAGTGAGGACAGGGGGTGGTACGAGCAGTACTTC; CDR3: CASSEDRGWYEQYF
size: few; D: .; J: TRBJ1-1; V: TRBV19; DNA: TGTGCCAGTAGGCAACAATTGGACACTGAAGCTTTCTTT; CDR3: CASRQQLDTEAFF
size: .; D: .; J: TRBJ2-5; V: TRBV9; DNA: TGTGCCAGCAGCGTAGATGCAGGGCAACAGACCCAGTACTTC; CDR3: CASSVDAGQQTQYF
size: few; D: TRBD1; J: TRBJ2-7; V: TRBV9; DNA: TGTGCCAGCAGCACGGGACAGGGAACCTACGAGCAGTACTTC; CDR3: CASSTGQGTYEQYF
size: .; D: TRBD2; J: TRBJ2-7; V: TRBV11-2; DNA: TGTGCCAGCAGGGAATCTAGCGGGAGATACGAGCAGTACTTC; CDR3: CASRESSGRYEQYF
size: .; D: TRBD2; J: TRBJ2-1; V: TRBV5-1; DNA: TGCGCCAGCAGCTTGGATGTGTCGGGGGGAATCTCCTACAATGAGCAGTTCTTC; CDR3: CASSLDVSGGISYNEQFF
size: few; D: .; J: TRBJ2-7; V: TRBV19; DNA: TGTGCCAGTAGTGAACAGGGCCACGAGCAGTACTTC; CDR3: CASSEQGHEQYF
size: few; D: .; J: TRBJ1-1; V: TRBV29-1; DNA: TGCACCTTCGCCAAGGAGAACGAAGCTTTCTTT; CDR3: CTFAKENEAFF
size: .; D: TRBD1; J: TRBJ2-7; V: TRBV5-6; DNA: TGTGCCAGCAGCTTAAGGGGGCTGTACGAGCAGTACTTC; CDR3: CASSLRGLYEQYF
size: few; D: TRBD1; J: TRBJ2-2; V: TRBV2; DNA: TGTGCCAGCACCCGGGACAGGGATGGCGCCGGGGAGCTGTTTTTT; CDR3: CASTRDRDGAGELFF
size: .; D: .; J: TRBJ1-5; V: TRBV6-1; DNA: TGTGCCAGCAGTGCGGGCAGGGAGGGCAATCAGCCCCAGCATTTT; CDR3: CASSAGREGNQPQHF
size: few; D: TRBD1; J: TRBJ2-5; V: TRBV15; DNA: TGTGCCACCAGCAGAGATGTGGGACAGCAAGAGACCCAGTACTTC; CDR3: CATSRDVGQQETQYF
size: few; D: TRBD1; J: TRBJ2-7; V: TRBV6-6; DNA: TGTGCCAGCAGTCGACAGGGGGGGGCGATCGAGCAGTACTTC; CDR3: CASSRQGGAIEQYF
size: .; D: TRBD1; J: TRBJ2-7; V: TRBV2; DNA: TGTGCCAGCAGTCAGGGGGCCTACGAGCAGTACTTC; CDR3: CASSQGAYEQYF
size: .; D: TRBD1; J: TRBJ1-3; V: TRBV29-1; DNA: TGCAGCGTTGAAGGGACAGGGGGAAACACCATATATTTT; CDR3: CSVEGTGGNTIYF
size: few; D: TRBD1; J: TRBJ1-1; V: TRBV7-9; DNA: TGTGCCAGCAGCTCATACACAGGGGAGAACACTGAAGCTTTCTTT; CDR3: CASSSYTGENTEAFF